This TCR beta chain was identified during a study of cytomegalovirus exposure and HLA in healthy donors (dated by TCRdb to about 2017). Context from the whole study: According to an earlier analysis of a few hundred of the donors, 150 million to 200 million T cells yielded approximately 120 million unique TCR beta sequences and roughly 280 Gb of sequence data. An early release covering roughly 600 HLA-typed donors comprised about 300 gigabases of sequencing data and around 86 million unique TCR sequences. The genetic ancestry cluster associated with self-reported Caucasian donors included roughly four fifths of the roughly 400 genotyped donors. The study was designed to test whether signatures of past pathogen exposure could be identified by cataloging public T cell receptors. The study profiled the T cell repertoires of under 850 subjects by immunosequencing and related them to cytomegalovirus serostatus. A separate validation cohort of 90 to 150 different subjects was used in addition to the roughly 670-subject first cohort. The study combined high-throughput TCR immunosequencing, statistical association of individual TCRs with disease status, and machine learning to predict cytomegalovirus infection status. To study patterns of TCR occurrence, a later analysis re-analyzed previously published TCR beta repertoires from 500 to 850 donors and added high-resolution HLA genotyping. In the later analysis, no new phenotypic data were used to find candidate immune exposures; instead, reliance was placed on TCR beta sequences and their occurrence across donors. An earlier analysis of around 580 of the donors used high-throughput TCR beta sequencing to judge whether each TCR beta V gene segment behaved as functional or pseudogenic. Donor age, sex, ethnicity and CMV serostatus were collected together with the repertoire data. In a later genetic analysis, genome-wide SNP genotypes for about three fifths of the roughly 670 donors were used, and that subset was treated as a discovery cohort. All discovery cohort repertoires had been generated on a single sequencing platform. HLA typing included class I and class II loci at four-digit resolution. The number of typed donors differed by locus: roughly 629-640 for A, B, C, DRB1 and DQB1; approximately 540 for DQA1; about 600 for DPA1; and roughly 490 for DPB1. Five DR-DQ haplotypes were handled as single units for association and clustering, since linkage in the cohort was strong. Across around 400 genotyped donors of the cohort, an average of approximately 240,000 unique TCR beta nucleotide sequences per donor were sequenced, and 15% to 20% of those sequences were non-productive. General findings and caveats noted by the study authors: In a later analysis, HLA-associated TCR beta chains showed more clonal expansion and lower generation probabilities than non-associated chains that were equally common. Some IMGT-functional V segments, including TRBV6-2 and TRBV6-3, could not be distinguished by the 87-base-pair reads and were therefore excluded. A further reported finding was that TCR beta sequences accurately predicted the HLA-A and HLA-B alleles for most subjects in the first cohort. The classifier was reported to diagnose cytomegalovirus status with high specificity and sensitivity in both the original cohort and the validation cohort. According to a later analysis, TCR association rates differed among HLA loci, with DRB1 alleles showing the most associated TCRs and HLA-C alleles showing the fewest. Presence/absence analyses assumed roughly uniform sequencing depth across donors, an assumption that may not hold. In an earlier analysis of around 500 of the donors, most TCR beta V segments appeared in productive rearrangements about 87% or about 30% of the time, broadly matching IMGT annotations. In a later analysis, several top co-occurrence clusters were reported to appear linked to parvovirus B19, influenza, CMV and Epstein-Barr virus. Because counts were too low, roughly 17 rarely observed V segments, including chromosome 9 orphons, were left out of the earlier analysis of 500 to 650 of the donors. A later analysis associated around 16,000 TCR beta sequences with specific HLA alleles at a false discovery rate of 0.05. Because some donors lacked HLA typing at each locus, the association tests relied only on the typed subset. It was suggested by the authors that the approach could potentially be generalized to other disease states and immunological phenotypes. The sequencing pipeline was judged likely to have produced a cluster of highly shared sequence variants as a technical artifact. A few of the identified cytomegalovirus-associated TCR beta chains were confirmed in vitro to be specific for cytomegalovirus antigens. In a later analysis, most CMV-associated TCR beta chains were found to appear HLA-restricted, with HLA associations seemingly driven largely by CMV exposure. In this cohort, only TCR beta chains were sequenced, and detectable features were limited by the absence of alpha or paired-chain data. In a later genetic analysis, a missense DCLRE1C variant was associated with V-gene and J-gene trimming of TCR beta chains, and the association was replicated in an independent cohort. In the study, around 150 TCR beta chains were listed as associated with cytomegalovirus. Correlated functional status among segregating V segments might be attributable to linkage disequilibrium, but an unknown experimental factor could not be ruled out. When HLA alleles, especially DR and DQ, strongly co-occurred, TCR associations were difficult to assign to individual alleles. While some public TCRs were present in many individuals, most TCR sequences turned up only very rarely across donors. In a later genetic analysis, fewer N-insertions in productive TCRs were reported among donors in an Asian-associated ancestry cluster than the roughly 640-donor mean. Immune exposure information for the cohort was limited to CMV serostatus.

The cohort consisted of 666 healthy bone marrow donors. At the time of sampling, all cohort members were nominally healthy, though unrecorded immune exposures were likely present. The donor was CMV seronegative and belonged to the group of under 400 seronegative cohort members. Every donor gave a peripheral blood sample, and the peripheral blood mononuclear cells from that sample were used for TCR beta sequencing. The Qiagen DNeasy Blood Extraction Kit was used to extract genomic DNA from the blood cell samples. Receptors were amplified or captured by the immunoSEQ multiplex PCR assay. For the multiplex PCR, a mixture combining 60 forward primers for TCR Vbeta segments and 13 reverse primers for TCR Jbeta segments was used. A multiplex PCR assay on genomic DNA amplified the CDR3 region of rearranged TCR beta genes. The Illumina HiSeq System was used to sequence the amplified TCR beta libraries as 87-base-pair reads. The authors' pipeline ran thus. Across the roughly 600 repertoires, a later analysis counted approximately 83 million unique TCR beta chains, roughly 11 million of which were shared by at least two donors. To remove PCR and sequencing errors, raw reads were error-corrected and collapsed into unique sequences using a nearest-neighbor algorithm that merged closely related sequences. V, D and J gene segments were assigned by aligning CDR3 sequences to IMGT reference sequences. For a sequence to be retained, a match of at least six nucleotides to both a V gene segment and a J gene segment was required. A rearrangement counted as productive if the CDR3 had no stop codons and remained in frame with V and J, and every other rearrangement counted as non-productive. Following IMGT convention, CDR3 was defined as the stretch from the second conserved V-encoded cysteine up to the conserved J-encoded phenylalanine. In an earlier analysis of around 540 of the donors, sequences lacking an unambiguous match to a single V gene segment were excluded. In an earlier analysis of 587 of the donors, a V segment was called functional when productive rearrangements were above 56.7%, and segregating when the standard deviation between donors exceeded 5%. To diagnose cytomegalovirus status from the catalog of TCR beta chain sequences, a statistical classification framework was built. A later analysis assigned V and J genes by comparing TCR nucleotide sequences with IMGT/GENE-DB human TR gene sequences. The TCRdist pipeline was used in a later analysis to assign CDR3 sequences and most-parsimonious VDJ recombination scenarios. A later analysis defined each TCR beta chain by its CDR3 amino acid sequence plus V-gene family, and excluded reads lacking a unique V-gene family. A later analysis removed nearly 600 highly shared, low-generation-probability nucleotide sequences to deal with suspected cross-contamination and a sequencing artifact. In a later analysis, a clonal expansion index for each public chain was calculated from normalized within-repertoire ranks of inferred template counts. A later analysis computed generation probabilities with a VDJ recombination model fitted to out-of-frame rearrangements, and checked the results against IGoR. In a later analysis, TCR-TCR, TCR-HLA and TCR-CMV co-occurrence was scored with hypergeometric tests, and a repertoire-size bias correction was applied to TCR pairs. To estimate false discovery rates, a later analysis permuted the HLA or CMV assignments 20 times. A later analysis grouped co-occurring TCRs with DBSCAN, adding TCRdist sequence similarity when clustering within HLA-allele-positive subsets. Co-occurrence clustering excluded repertoires with fewer than 30,000 or more than 120,000 public chains, plus five with anomalous nucleotide sharing. TCRdb obtained this table from immuneACCESS and retained in-frame rearrangements with V and J assigned. These tables miss some clones; where compared with another copy, unresolved V genes account for less than half of the shortfall, and the remainder is unexplained. The V and J calls and clone size are taken from that table; D and trimming were inferred from the DNA. This sample's table contains more than 40,000 clones. Approximately 2.1% of the sample is taken by the ten largest.

Including cysteine and phenylalanine, the CDR3 has 17 amino acids. Just CDR3 DNA is preserved here, 51 bases in frame from base 1. V is trimmed back by 0 bases and J by 5 bases, and the junction contains 11 bases that no gene match accounts for. For CDR1 and CDR2, the germline V gene lists LGHNA and YSLEER. Concerning this clone itself: The antigen it recognizes is unknown.

Recombination connected TRBV4-3 to TRBJ2-3; TRBD1 lines up with 7 middle nucleotides. The specimen was PBMCs. The clonotype originates from a woman between 40 and 50 years old in good health and CMV-seronegative. The CDR3 reads as follows: CASSQEWGQLGGDTQYF. The nucleotide sequence is TGCGCCAGCAGCCAAGAATGGGGACAGCTAGGGGGAGATACGCAGTATTTT.